This entry concerns a single T cell receptor (beta chain). The CDR3 contains 13 residues. Trimming took 5 bases from V and 11 from J, leaving 18 bases between them. The germline CDR1 and CDR2 sequences are MNHEY and SMNVEV (reference sequence). These data belong to a study of blood T cells in healthy people across ages. A second PCR, run for 7 to 11 cycles, used a sample-barcoded 5' primer plus a J-beta primer mix. TCRdb processed the 5' RACE reads anew with MiXCR; each CDR3 protein has one entry. The data hold about 2 million distinct CDR3 sequences, with around half observed a single time. This clonotype was obtained from a woman between 40 and 50 years old in good health. The chain is built from TRBV27 and TRBJ2-5, with TRBD2 as a possible D gene (5 bases). The source material was blood. The CDR3 DNA is TGTGCCAGCAGTCTGTACACCGACTGGGAGCAGTACTTC. Translating gives CASSLYTDWEQYF.